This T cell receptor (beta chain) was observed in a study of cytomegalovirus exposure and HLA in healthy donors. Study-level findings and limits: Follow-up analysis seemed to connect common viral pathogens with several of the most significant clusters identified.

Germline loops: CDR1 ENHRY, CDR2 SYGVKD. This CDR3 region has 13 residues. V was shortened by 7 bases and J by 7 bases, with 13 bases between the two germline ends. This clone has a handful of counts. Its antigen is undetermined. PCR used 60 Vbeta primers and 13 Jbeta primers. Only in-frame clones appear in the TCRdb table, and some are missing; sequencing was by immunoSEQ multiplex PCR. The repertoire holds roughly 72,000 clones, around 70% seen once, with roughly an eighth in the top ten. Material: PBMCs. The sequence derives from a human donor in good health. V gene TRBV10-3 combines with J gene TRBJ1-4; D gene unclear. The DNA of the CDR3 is TGTGCCATCAAGACTGAAGGTACTGAAAAACTGTTTTTT. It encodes CAIKTEGTEKLFF.